The 10 T cell receptor beta chains below come from one sample, sequenced in a study of T cell repertoires in cytomegalovirus infection. These receptors' antigens are unknown. MiXCR, run by TCRdb on the reads, gives a single entry per CDR3 protein. The sample has tens of thousands of distinct CDR3 sequences; around 18% are singletons. The sample in question was CD8+ T cells from cultured PBMCs, obtained from culture after CMV antigen stimulation. The receptor set was obtained from a human donor in good health (CMV status not recorded). Some clones in this sample may be carry-over from other donors' samples.

J is TRBJ2-5 and V is TRBV7-9, with unresolved D. This CDR3 comprises 14 residues. Trimming removed 1 base from V and 4 bases from J, with 10 bases in between. Germline lookup yields CDR1 SEHNR and CDR2 FQNEAQ (reference sequence). The CDR3 loop reads CASSLVGNPETQYF. The CDR3, as DNA: TGTGCCAGCAGCTTAGTGGGGAACCCAGAGACCCAGTACTTC.

V gene TRBV7-9 combines with J gene TRBJ2-7; 11 nucleotides line up with TRBD1. This CDR3 is 15 amino acids long. V was clipped by 4 bases and J by 4 bases; unmatched bases: 6. Germline CDR1 SEHNR, CDR2 FQNEAQ (reference sequence). The CDR3 spells CASSSMDRGPYEQYF. As DNA, the CDR3 is TGTGCCAGCAGCTCGATGGACAGGGGGCCGTACGAGCAGTACTTC.

This chain connects TRBV4-3 to TRBJ2-7; 10 positions match TRBD1. The CDR3 is 16 residues long. The germline V gene has CDR1 LGHNA and CDR2 YSLEER. The V and J ends lost 1 base and 7 bases, in that order; junction bases with no gene match: 10. CDR3 nucleotide sequence: TGCGCCAGCAGCCAAGGTCGGACAGGGGGGCTGGGTGAGCAGTACTTC. Its protein product is CASSQGRTGGLGEQYF.

The table lists this clonotype with a count of one. The chain carries TRBV19 and TRBJ1-1, with D possibly being TRBD1 (5 bases). The CDR3 runs to 14 residues. Germline CDR1 reads LNHDA; CDR2 reads SQIVND (reference sequence). Trimming removed 7 bases from V and 5 bases from J, with 17 bases in between. CDR3 nucleotide sequence: TGTGCCAGTACCCTGGGACGGAGAGGGACTGAAGCTTTCTTT. Translating gives CASTLGRRGTEAFF.

This clonotype appeared a few times. The chain uses TRBV6-1 and TRBJ2-5; D remains ambiguous. Germline CDR1 MNHNS, CDR2 SASEGT. V was cut by 7 bases and J by 5 bases, with 8 bases left in between. This CDR3 comprises 11 residues. The CDR3 here is CASTAEETQYF. CDR3 in DNA: TGTGCCAGCACGGCGGAGGAGACCCAGTACTTC.

The chain combines TRBV7-2 with TRBJ1-1; 9 bases match TRBD1. CDR3 length equals 18 residues. From germline, CDR1 is SGHTA and CDR2 FQGNSA. The V and J ends lost 2 bases and 2 bases, in that order; junction bases with no gene match: 12. CDR3 bases: TGTGCCAGCAGCTTAAGTTGGCTCGGGACAGGGATAAACACTGAAGCTTTCTTT. Protein: CASSLSWLGTGINTEAFF.

The chain uses TRBV12-3 or TRBV12-4 and TRBJ2-3, with 8 nucleotides matching TRBD2. The CDR3 is 15 amino acids. J was trimmed by 1 base and V by 7 bases; bases with no gene match: 7. Here the CDR3 DNA reads TGTGCCAGCACCCAAGCGGGGGCCCGCACAGATACGCAGTATTTT. Encoded protein: CASTQAGARTDTQYF.

This sequence joins TRBV7-6 and TRBJ2-1; TRBD2 matches at 8 bases. The CDR3 totals 15 residues. V was pared by 1 base and J by 6 bases, with 5 bases of the junction left unmatched. The germline V gene encodes CDR1 SGHVS and CDR2 FNYEAQ. CDR3 protein: CASSLGPGTSNEQFF. CDR3 nucleotides: TGTGCCAGCAGCTTAGGGCCCGGGACTAGCAATGAGCAGTTCTTC.

V usage is TRBV7-8 and J usage is TRBJ2-2; maybe TRBD2 (6 bases). CDR3 length: 14 residues. Germline V gene sequence: CDR1 SGHVS, CDR2 FQNEAQ. The V end was cut by 5 bases, the J end by 5 bases, with 12 bases between. CDR3 nucleotide sequence: TGTGCCAGCAGCCCTCGCGGGAAAACCGGGGAGCTGTTTTTT. It encodes CASSPRGKTGELFF.

This clonotype was counted a few times. This rearrangement joins TRBV28 to TRBJ2-5; weak D call: TRBD2 (6 bases). CDR1 is MDHEN, CDR2 SYDVKM, per germline. This CDR3 has 17 residues. V shed 5 bases and J shed 5 bases, with 24 bases lying between them. CDR3 coding DNA: TGTGCCAGCAGTATGACCAGGGACCCACCGGGAGTGGAGACCCAGTACTTC. Its translation is CASSMTRDPPGVETQYF. Drawing the rest from reference TRBV28 and TRBJ2-5, the complete variable domain is DVKVTQSSRYLVKRTGEKVFLECVQDMDHENMFWYRQDPGLGLRLIYFSYDVKMKEKGDIPEGYSVSREKKERFSLILESASTNQTSMYLCASSMTRDPPGVETQYFGPGTRLLVL.